This entry lists 17 T cell receptor beta chains sequenced from one sample in a study of blood T cell repertoires in COVID-19. Clones were read by immunoSEQ multiplex PCR, and TCRdb kept only the in-frame ones, dropping some. The sample yields about 90,000 clones, around 94% seen once. The material sequenced was peripheral blood. The receptors shown here come from a woman aged 55-70 years with active COVID-19.

The V and J genes are TRBV7-8 and TRBJ1-1; 9 nucleotides line up with TRBD1. Germline CDR1 reads SGHVS; CDR2 reads FQNEAQ. The junction had 2 bases not matched to a gene; V was cut back by 2 bases and J by 1 base. This CDR3 region has 15 residues. The CDR3 sequence: CASSLKTGGNTEAFF. CDR3 DNA: TGTGCCAGCAGCTTAAAGACAGGGGGGAACACTGAAGCTTTCTTT.

V and J are TRBV14 and TRBJ1-4; D is possibly TRBD1 (6 bases). The V and J ends lost 0 bases and 5 bases respectively, with 16 bases between them. The CDR3 extends over 17 amino acids. Per the germline V gene, CDR1 is SGHDN and CDR2 is FVKESK. The CDR3 protein is CASSQEGGGLPNEKLFF. The CDR3 DNA sequence: TGTGCCAGCAGCCAAGAGGGCGGGGGGCTACCCAATGAAAAACTGTTTTTT.

This clone was counted once. The V and J genes are TRBV28 and TRBJ2-7; weak D call: TRBD2 (6 bases). The CDR3 runs to 12 residues. Germline CDR1 MDHEN, CDR2 SYDVKM. The V end lost 3 bases, the J end lost 6 bases, and 9 bases lay between the germline ends. CDR3 loop: CASSFRGGEQYF. The CDR3 DNA sequence: TGTGCCAGCAGTTTTCGGGGAGGCGAGCAGTACTTC.

This chain joins TRBV28 and TRBJ1-6; D perhaps matches TRBD1 (5 bases). In germline, CDR1 is MDHEN, CDR2 SYDVKM. V shed 6 bases and J shed 9 bases, with 15 bases lying between them. The CDR3 length is 14 residues. The CDR3 DNA is TGTGCCAGCAGGAAGACAGCGGGAATTTCACCCCTCCACTTT. It encodes CASRKTAGISPLHF.

This chain connects TRBV21-1 to TRBJ2-1; the table calls TRBD2, which could not be checked here. TRBV21-1 counts as a pseudogene. CDR3 length: 18 residues. The CDR3 bases are TGTGCCAGCAGCAAAGGGGGTCCTAGCTGCCTACCCTACAATGAGCAGTTCTTC. Translated: CASSKGGPSCLPYNEQFF.

A single count supports this clone. The chain employs TRBV3-1 (or the pseudogene TRBV3-2) and TRBJ1-5, with D unresolved. CDR1 and CDR2 (germline): LGHDT, YNNKEL (reference sequence). The CDR3 contains 14 residues. V was clipped by 0 bases and J by 7 bases, with 10 bases between them. Written as DNA, the CDR3 is TGTGCCAGCAGCCAAGATGGAGGGATCCAGCCCCAGCATTTT. It specifies CASSQDGGIQPQHF.

This chain connects TRBV5-4 to TRBJ2-7; 9 positions agree with TRBD1. The CDR3 extends over 15 amino acids. V trimming: 4 bases; J trimming: 3 bases; junction bases outside the gene matches: 8. In germline, CDR1 is SGHNT, CDR2 YYREEE (reference sequence). The CDR3 bases are TGTGCCAGCAGCCCGACCCTGGACAGGGGCTACGAGCAGTACTTC. This sequence encodes CASSPTLDRGYEQYF. The full variable domain, in which reference TRBV5-4 and TRBJ2-7 provide the parts outside the CDR3, is ETGVTQSPTHLIKTRGQQVTLRCSSQSGHNTVSWYQQALGQGPQFIFQYYREEENGRGNFPPRFSGLQFPNYSSELNVNALELDDSALYLCASSPTLDRGYEQYFGPGTRLTVT.

The chain links TRBV7-2 to TRBJ1-1; no definite D call. Germline CDR1 is SGHTA and CDR2 is FQGNSA. The V end lost 1 base, the J end lost 8 bases, and 8 bases lay between the germline ends. This CDR3 is built from 12 residues. For the CDR3, the DNA is TGTGCCAGCAGCTTAGGGTACAGAGAAGCTTTCTTT. It yields the protein CASSLGYREAFF.

The rearrangement joins TRBV6-6 to TRBJ2-2, with D tentatively TRBD1 (6 bases). Trimming pared 6 bases from V and 0 bases from J, leaving 14 bases between. Germline V CDR1 and CDR2: MNHNY, SVGAGI (reference sequence). This CDR3 has 16 residues. CDR3 region: CASSRYRVTNTGELFF. CDR3 nucleotide sequence: TGTGCCAGCAGCCGATACAGGGTTACGAACACCGGGGAGCTGTTTTTT.

The chain carries TRBV14 and TRBJ2-5, with 8 bases aligning to TRBD2. The CDR3 has 14 residues. Losses at the gene ends were 3 bases for V and 5 bases for J; bases not matched to a gene: 5. Germline lookup yields CDR1 SGHDN and CDR2 FVKESK. The CDR3 region is CASSHTGLVETQYF. The CDR3 DNA sequence: TGTGCCAGCAGCCACACGGGACTAGTGGAGACCCAGTACTTC.

CDR3 amino acids: CASSPRQGYSATDGYTF. In DNA, the CDR3 is TGTGCCAGCAGCCCTCGACAGGGTTATAGCGCTACGGATGGCTACACCTTC. This chain joins TRBV11-3 and TRBJ1-2; 7 bases match TRBD1. The CDR3 contains 17 residues. CDR1 is SGHNT, CDR2 YENEEA, per germline. V lost 5 bases and J lost 6; bases outside the gene matches: 18.

V is TRBV7-9 and J is TRBJ2-2; 10 bases agree with TRBD1. The V gene end was trimmed by 10 bases and the J gene end by 5 bases; junction bases not matched to a gene: 7. Germline V gives CDR1 SEHNR, CDR2 FQNEAQ (reference sequence). This CDR3 has 14 amino acids. The CDR3 coding sequence is TGTGCCAAGGGCGGGACAGGGGAGACCGGGGAGCTGTTTTTT. It codes for CAKGGTGETGELFF.

This sequence joins TRBV28 and TRBJ2-7; D is ambiguous. The germline V gene encodes CDR1 MDHEN and CDR2 SYDVKM. The V end was cut by 2 bases, the J end by 2 bases, with 16 bases between. The CDR3 spans 16 residues. The CDR3 bases are TGTGCCAGCAGTTTACCCGAAAGATCCTCAGCCTACGAGCAGTACTTC. Protein sequence: CASSLPERSSAYEQYF.

The rearrangement joins TRBV5-6 to TRBJ2-5; TRBD2 agrees at 9 bases. Germline lookup yields CDR1 SGHDT and CDR2 YYEEEE. Trimming at V came to 4 bases and at J to 0 bases, leaving 7 bases not matched to a gene. The CDR3 is 16 amino acids. CDR3 sequence (DNA): TGTGCCAGCAGCCTTGAGCGGGGGGTGTACCAAGAGACCCAGTACTTC. Its protein product is CASSLERGVYQETQYF.

This clone occurred once. CDR3 DNA: TGCGCCAGCCGCCTAGCGGGGGGGAACACCGGGGAGCTGTTTTTT. Residues: CASRLAGGNTGELFF. V gene TRBV5-1 combines with J gene TRBJ2-2; TRBD2 matches at 11 bases. Germline CDR1 is SGHRS and CDR2 is YFSETQ. The junction had 3 bases not matched to a gene; V was cut back by 7 bases and J by 1 base. CDR3 length: 15 residues.

This clone occurred once. The genes are TRBV28 and TRBJ1-2, with 11 bases that match TRBD1. Germline lookup yields CDR1 MDHEN and CDR2 SYDVKM. The CDR3 has 17 amino acids. The V segment lost 6 bases and the J segment 4 bases; nucleotides outside the gene matches: 13. The CDR3 nucleotides are TGTGCCAGCAGCCGAGGGACAGGGGGTCGCAGGGTCTATGGCTACACCTTC. Residues: CASSRGTGGRRVYGYTF.

The chain uses TRBV6-5 and TRBJ2-7; unclear D gene. The CDR3 totals 13 residues. Deletions cut 6 bases from V and 0 bases from J, with 9 bases between. From germline, CDR1 is MNHEY and CDR2 SVGAGI. CDR3 nucleotides: TGTGCCAGCAGCGTAGTTAGCTCCTACGAGCAGTACTTC. Its protein product is CASSVVSSYEQYF.